The T cell receptor (beta chain) described here comes from a study of OX40 agonist ivuxolimab in advanced cancers. For the study at large: Patients received ivuxolimab, an intravenous treatment, every 2 weeks at 0.01 to 10 mg/kg. Patients enrolled in dose escalation were diagnosed with hepatocellular carcinoma, melanoma, renal cell or head and neck cancer.

Per the germline V gene, CDR1 is MNHEY and CDR2 is SMNVEV (reference sequence). The junction had 5 bases not matched to a gene; V was cut back by 6 bases and J by 6 bases. The CDR3 runs to 13 residues. Whole-study findings and limits: Dose levels from 0.1 to 3.0 mg/kg saw CD4+ and CD8+ blood T cells expand clonally by week 6.

On this clone itself: Antigen specificity is unknown.

Generated by immunoSEQ multiplex PCR, the TCRdb table keeps only in-frame clones and is missing some. Of more than 65,000 clones in the sample, around 85% were seen once. The chain recombines TRBV27 with TRBJ1-2; 9 positions agree with TRBD1. This TCR was sampled from an adult with an advanced solid tumor such as melanoma, head and neck, liver or kidney cancer. The sequencing used CD4+ or CD8+ T cells sorted from blood, collected in a trial of the OX40 agonist ivuxolimab. The CDR3 is CASSYRGPDGYTF. The CDR3 DNA reads TGTGCCAGCAGCTACAGGGGGCCAGATGGCTACACCTTC.